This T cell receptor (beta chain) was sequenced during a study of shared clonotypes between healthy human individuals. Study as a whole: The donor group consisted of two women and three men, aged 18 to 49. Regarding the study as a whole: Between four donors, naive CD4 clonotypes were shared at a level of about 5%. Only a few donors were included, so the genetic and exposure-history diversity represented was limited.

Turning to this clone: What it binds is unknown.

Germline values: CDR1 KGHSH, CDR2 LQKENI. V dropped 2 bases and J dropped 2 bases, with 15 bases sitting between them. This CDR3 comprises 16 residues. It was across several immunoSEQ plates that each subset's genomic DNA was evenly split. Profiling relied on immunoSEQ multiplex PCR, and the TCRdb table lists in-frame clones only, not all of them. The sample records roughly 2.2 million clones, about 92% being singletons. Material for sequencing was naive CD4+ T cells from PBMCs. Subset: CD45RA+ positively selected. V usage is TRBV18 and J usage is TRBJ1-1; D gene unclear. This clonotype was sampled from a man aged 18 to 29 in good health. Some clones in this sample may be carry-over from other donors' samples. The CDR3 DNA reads TGTGCCAGCTCACCATTTGTGTCGGACGTCAACACTGAAGCTTTCTTT. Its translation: CASSPFVSDVNTEAFF. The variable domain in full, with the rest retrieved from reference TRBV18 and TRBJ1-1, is NAGVMQNPRHLVRRRGQEARLRCSPMKGHSHVYWYRQLPEEGLKFMVYLQKENIIDESGMPKERFSAEFPKEGPSILRIQQVVRGDSAAYFCASSPFVSDVNTEAFFGQGTRLTVV.